A single sample gave rise to the 18 T cell receptor beta chains below, sequenced in a study of response to subunit inactivated influenza vaccine. TCRdb fed the RT-PCR reads into MiXCR, producing one record per CDR3 protein. The sample contains around 650,000 distinct CDR3 sequences, 15% to 19% of which appear only once. The sequencing here drew on PBMCs from blood, taken less than 13 days after vaccination. Receptors originate from a man in his fifties who received an inactivated influenza vaccine.

This clonotype was detected a few times. The chain links TRBV4-3 to TRBJ2-3, with 7 bases that match TRBD1. V dropped 4 bases and J dropped 9; count of bases not matched to a gene: 7. This CDR3 region has 13 residues. The germline CDR1 and CDR2 sequences are LGHNA and YSLEER. This CDR3 is CASSRVTGETQYF. The CDR3 bases are TGCGCCAGCAGCCGAGTAACAGGGGAGACGCAGTATTTT.

This clonotype has a handful of counts. The rearrangement joins TRBV6-1 to TRBJ1-5, with D maybe TRBD1 (6 bases). The CDR3 has 14 residues. Trimming left V 8 bases short and J 2 bases short, with 13 bases between. The germline gives CDR1 MNHNS, CDR2 SASEGT. This CDR3 reads CASGPPGGNQPQHF. The CDR3 DNA reads TGTGCCAGCGGGCCCCCAGGGGGCAATCAGCCCCAGCATTTT.

This clonotype has only a few counts. This sequence joins TRBV12-3 or TRBV12-4 and TRBJ2-1; 9 bases fit TRBD1. The CDR3 sequence is 15 residues long. The V segment lost 6 bases and the J segment 3 bases; nucleotides outside the gene matches: 6. CDR3 sequence (DNA): TGTGCCAGCAGGTATTCGGGACAGGGCTACAATGAGCAGTTCTTC. Translated: CASRYSGQGYNEQFF.

Only a few counts were recorded for this clonotype. The CDR3 DNA is TGCAGTGCAAAAGGACAGGGACAAGCCTACGAGCAGTACTTC. Protein: CSAKGQGQAYEQYF. The V call is TRBV20-1, the J call TRBJ2-7, with 8 bases fitting TRBD1. The junction had 9 bases not matched to a gene; V was cut back by 6 bases and J by 2 bases. Germline V gene data show CDR1 as DFQATT and CDR2 as SNEGSKA (reference sequence). The CDR3 runs 14 residues.

This clonotype was recorded at least ten times. CDR3 region: CASSVLAGGQRTDTQYF. The DNA of the CDR3 is TGTGCCAGCAGCGTCCTCGCCGGGGGACAGCGCACAGATACGCAGTATTTT. J is TRBJ2-3 and V is TRBV7-2; the D gene is possibly TRBD1 (7 bases). V lost 5 bases, J lost 1 base, and 19 bases lay in between. Germline V gene data show CDR1 as SGHTA and CDR2 as FQGNSA. The CDR3 loop spans 17 amino acids.

The chain carries TRBV20-1 and TRBJ2-3; D is perhaps TRBD2 (6 bases). Per the germline V gene, CDR1 is DFQATT and CDR2 is SNEGSKA (reference sequence). The CDR3 consists of 16 residues. V shed 0 bases and J shed 4 bases, with 17 bases lying between them. Here the CDR3 DNA reads TGCAGTGCTAGAGACCCTGGTGCGGGAAGCGCAGATACGCAGTATTTT. It yields the protein CSARDPGAGSADTQYF.

Only a few counts were recorded for this clonotype. J is TRBJ2-1 and V is TRBV7-2, with D perhaps given as TRBD1 or TRBD2 (6 bases each). Trimming removed 5 bases at V and 1 base at J, with 12 bases between. This CDR3 has 15 amino acids. Germline V CDR1 and CDR2: SGHTA, FQGNSA. For the CDR3, the DNA is TGTGCCAGCAGCCCCATAGGGGGGTCCTACAATGAGCAGTTCTTC. Its protein product is CASSPIGGSYNEQFF.

This clonotype was seen a few times. The chain has TRBV7-8 and TRBJ2-2, with 7 bases that match TRBD1. V shed 2 bases, J shed 6 bases, and the junction held 12 bases outside the gene matches. Germline CDR1 SGHVS, CDR2 FQNEAQ. The CDR3 has 17 amino acids. The CDR3, as DNA: TGTGCCAGCAGCTTACTACGGCGGCAGGGGGTTCCCGGGGAGCTGTTTTTT. Its protein product is CASSLLRRQGVPGELFF. Using reference TRBV7-8 and TRBJ2-2 for the parts outside the CDR3, the full variable domain is GAGVSQSPRYKVAKRGQDVALRCDPISGHVSLFWYQQALGQGPEFLTYFQNEAQLDKSGLPSDRFFAERPEGSVSTLKIQRTQQEDSAVYLCASSLLRRQGVPGELFFGEGSRLTVL.

CDR3 protein: CSASIGQNSPLHF. The CDR3 DNA is TGCAGTGCTAGCATCGGGCAGAATTCACCCCTCCACTTT. The J gene is TRBJ1-6, the V gene TRBV20-1; no reliable D call. The V end was cut by 3 bases, the J end by 7 bases, with 10 bases between. Germline V gene sequence: CDR1 DFQATT, CDR2 SNEGSKA (reference sequence). This CDR3 comprises 13 residues.

This clonotype was observed a few times. J is TRBJ1-1 and V is TRBV12-3 or TRBV12-4; D gene unclear. The CDR3 runs 13 residues. Trimming removed 1 base at V and 4 bases at J, with 7 bases between. CDR3 in amino acids: CASSLVEGTEAFF. The CDR3, as DNA: TGTGCCAGCAGTTTAGTTGAGGGCACTGAAGCTTTCTTT.

This clonotype was detected many times. This chain joins TRBV5-1 and TRBJ2-7, with unresolved D. Germline V gives CDR1 SGHRS, CDR2 YFSETQ. The CDR3 is 14 residues long. V was cut by 0 bases and J by 4 bases, with 11 bases left in between. For the CDR3, the DNA is TGCGCCAGCAGCTTGGAGGGTTTTCGTTACGAGCAGTACTTC. Translating gives CASSLEGFRYEQYF.

This clonotype was seen more than once but under ten times. CDR3 nucleotides: TGTGCCAGCAGTTATACTCTAAAGGAAGGGGATACGCAGTATTTT. Its protein product is CASSYTLKEGDTQYF. The rearrangement joins TRBV2 to TRBJ2-3, with D uncertain. This CDR3 is 15 amino acids long. CDR1 and CDR2 from the germline V gene are SNHLY and FYNNEI. Deletions cut 5 bases from V and 6 bases from J, with 18 bases between.

This clonotype was found a few times. This chain links TRBV27 with TRBJ2-7; the D gene is possibly TRBD2 (5 bases). The V end was cut by 5 bases, the J end by 2 bases, with 13 bases between. In germline, CDR1 is MNHEY, CDR2 SMNVEV (reference sequence). This CDR3 has 14 residues. The CDR3 region is CASSPRRLPYEQYF. CDR3 in DNA: TGTGCCAGCAGTCCGAGGAGGCTCCCCTACGAGCAGTACTTC.

This clonotype was found a few times. This chain links TRBV20-1 with TRBJ2-3; 12 bases are a match to TRBD2. The CDR3 is 15 amino acids. Germline CDR1 DFQATT, CDR2 SNEGSKA (reference sequence). With V trimmed by 6 bases and J by 4 bases, 8 bases remained unmatched. Here the CDR3 DNA reads TGCAGTGCCAAACGACTAGCGGGGGCCCCAGATACGCAGTATTTT. It encodes CSAKRLAGAPDTQYF.

This clonotype was counted at least ten times. The rearrangement uses TRBV20-1 and TRBJ1-1; D is possibly TRBD1 (6 bases). This CDR3 comprises 13 residues. Per germline, CDR1 DFQATT and CDR2 SNEGSKA (reference sequence). CDR3 residues: CRGSGQMNTEAFF. The CDR3 region has the DNA TGCAGAGGGTCGGGACAAATGAACACTGAAGCTTTCTTT.

The V call is TRBV4-3, the J call TRBJ1-1; D is uncertain. Trimming pared 2 bases from V and 0 bases from J, leaving 13 bases between. This CDR3 is 16 amino acids long. Looked up from germline, CDR1 is LGHNA and CDR2 is YSLEER. The CDR3 is CASSQMNDPMNTEAFF. In DNA, the CDR3 is TGCGCCAGCAGCCAAATGAATGATCCTATGAACACTGAAGCTTTCTTT.

J is TRBJ1-5 and V is TRBV25-1, with D perhaps matching TRBD1 (6 bases). The CDR3 is 14 amino acids. Germline loops: CDR1 MGHDK, CDR2 SYGVNS. V lost 3 bases, J lost 4 bases, and 10 bases lay in between. Here the CDR3 reads CASSDRGWNQPQHF. The CDR3 nucleotides read TGTGCCAGCAGTGACAGGGGCTGGAATCAGCCCCAGCATTTT.

Written as DNA, the CDR3 is TGTGCCAGTAGTTCTCTCTGGGACAGGGAACGTCAAAACATTCAGTACTTC. Amino acid sequence: CASSSLWDRERQNIQYF. The chain is built from TRBV19 and TRBJ2-4; 9 positions agree with TRBD1. Germline CDR1 is LNHDA and CDR2 is SQIVND (reference sequence). This CDR3 has 17 residues. V gave up 5 bases and J gave up 5 bases; unmatched junction bases: 13.